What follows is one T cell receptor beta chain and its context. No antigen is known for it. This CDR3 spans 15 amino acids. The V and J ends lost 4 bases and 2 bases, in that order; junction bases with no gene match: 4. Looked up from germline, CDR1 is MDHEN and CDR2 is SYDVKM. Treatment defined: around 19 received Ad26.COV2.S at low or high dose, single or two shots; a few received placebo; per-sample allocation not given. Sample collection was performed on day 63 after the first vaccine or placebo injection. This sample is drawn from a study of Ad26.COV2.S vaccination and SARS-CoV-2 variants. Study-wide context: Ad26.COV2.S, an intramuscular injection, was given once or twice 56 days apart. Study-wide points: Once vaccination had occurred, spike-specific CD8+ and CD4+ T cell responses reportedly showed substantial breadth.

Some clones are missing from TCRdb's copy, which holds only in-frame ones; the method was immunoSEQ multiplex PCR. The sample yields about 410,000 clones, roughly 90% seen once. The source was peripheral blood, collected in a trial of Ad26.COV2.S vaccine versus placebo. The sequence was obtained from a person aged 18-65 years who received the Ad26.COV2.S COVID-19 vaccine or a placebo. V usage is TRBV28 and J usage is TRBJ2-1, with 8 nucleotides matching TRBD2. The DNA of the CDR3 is TGTGCCAGCAGTTATCTAGCGGGCCCCTACAATGAGCAGTTCTTC. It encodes CASSYLAGPYNEQFF. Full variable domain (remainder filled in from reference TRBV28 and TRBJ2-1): DVKVTQSSRYLVKRTGEKVFLECVQDMDHENMFWYRQDPGLGLRLIYFSYDVKMKEKGDIPEGYSVSREKKERFSLILESASTNQTSMYLCASSYLAGPYNEQFFGPGTRLTVL.